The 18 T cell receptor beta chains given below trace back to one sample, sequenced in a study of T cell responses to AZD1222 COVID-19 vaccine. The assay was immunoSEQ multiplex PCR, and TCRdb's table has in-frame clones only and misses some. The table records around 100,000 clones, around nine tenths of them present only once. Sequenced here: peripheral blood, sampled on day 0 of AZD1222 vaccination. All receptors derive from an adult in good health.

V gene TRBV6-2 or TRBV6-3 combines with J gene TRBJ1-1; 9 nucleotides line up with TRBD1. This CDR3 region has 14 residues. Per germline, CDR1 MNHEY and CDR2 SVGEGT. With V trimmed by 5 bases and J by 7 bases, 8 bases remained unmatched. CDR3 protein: CASSREQGAIEAFF. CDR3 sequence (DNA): TGTGCCAGCAGTCGAGAACAGGGGGCGATTGAAGCTTTCTTT.

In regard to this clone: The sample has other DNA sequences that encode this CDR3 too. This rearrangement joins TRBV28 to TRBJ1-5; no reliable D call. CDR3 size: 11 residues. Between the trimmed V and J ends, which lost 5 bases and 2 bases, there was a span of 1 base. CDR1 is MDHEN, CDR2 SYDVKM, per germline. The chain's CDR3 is CASSRNQPQHF. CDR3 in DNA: TGTGCCAGCAGTCGCAATCAGCCCCAGCATTTT.

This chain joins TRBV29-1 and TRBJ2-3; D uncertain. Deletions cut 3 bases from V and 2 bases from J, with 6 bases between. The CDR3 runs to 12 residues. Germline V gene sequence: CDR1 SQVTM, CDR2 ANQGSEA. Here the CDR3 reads CSVETSTDTQYF. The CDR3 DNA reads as TGCAGCGTTGAGACGTCCACAGATACGCAGTATTTT.

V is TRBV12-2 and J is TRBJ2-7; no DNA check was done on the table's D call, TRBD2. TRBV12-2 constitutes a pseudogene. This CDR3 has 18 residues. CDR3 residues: CASRSQGRLAGAQYEQYF. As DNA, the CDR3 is TGTGCAAGTCGCTCCCAGGGCCGACTAGCGGGAGCTCAATACGAGCAGTACTTC.

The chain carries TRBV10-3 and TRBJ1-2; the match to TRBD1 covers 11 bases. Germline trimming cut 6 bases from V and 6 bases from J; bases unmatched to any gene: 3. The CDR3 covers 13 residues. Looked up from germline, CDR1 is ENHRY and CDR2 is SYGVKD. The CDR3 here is CAIRGQGGDGYTF. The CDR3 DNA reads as TGTGCCATCAGGGGACAGGGGGGAGATGGCTACACCTTC.

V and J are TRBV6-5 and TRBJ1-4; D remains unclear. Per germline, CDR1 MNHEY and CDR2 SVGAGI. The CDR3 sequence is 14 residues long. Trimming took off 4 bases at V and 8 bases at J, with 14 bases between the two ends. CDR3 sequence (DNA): TGTGCCAGCAGTTTGCAGGTGCCGGGGGAAAAACTGTTTTTT. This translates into CASSLQVPGEKLFF.

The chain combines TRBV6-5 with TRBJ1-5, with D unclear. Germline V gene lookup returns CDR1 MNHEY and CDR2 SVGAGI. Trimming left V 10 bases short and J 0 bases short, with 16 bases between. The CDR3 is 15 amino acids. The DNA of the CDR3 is TGTGCCACCGGGGAACTTTCGCCTAGCAATCAGCCCCAGCATTTT. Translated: CATGELSPSNQPQHF.

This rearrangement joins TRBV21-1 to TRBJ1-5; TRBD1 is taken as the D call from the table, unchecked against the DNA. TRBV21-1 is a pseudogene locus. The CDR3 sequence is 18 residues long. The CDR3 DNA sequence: TGTGCCAGCTCCAATTGGTCGGCAGGGGGCAATAGCAATCAGCCCCAGCATTTT. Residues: CASSNWSAGGNSNQPQHF.

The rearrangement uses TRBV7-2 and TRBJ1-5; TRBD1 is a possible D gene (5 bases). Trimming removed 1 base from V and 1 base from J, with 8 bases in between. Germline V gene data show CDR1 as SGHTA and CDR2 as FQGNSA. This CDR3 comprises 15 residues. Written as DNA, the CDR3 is TGTGCCAGCAGCTTAGGAACAGGAAGCAATCAGCCCCAGCATTTT. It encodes CASSLGTGSNQPQHF.

The CDR3 DNA reads as TGTGCCAGCAGCTTAGGACTGTCCCGCACAGATACGCAGTATTTT. It codes for CASSLGLSRTDTQYF. The J gene is TRBJ2-3, the V gene TRBV7-9; D uncertain. Trimming stripped 1 base from V and 1 base from J, with 9 bases between. CDR1 SEHNR and CDR2 FQNEAQ come from the germline V gene (reference sequence). The CDR3 consists of 15 residues.

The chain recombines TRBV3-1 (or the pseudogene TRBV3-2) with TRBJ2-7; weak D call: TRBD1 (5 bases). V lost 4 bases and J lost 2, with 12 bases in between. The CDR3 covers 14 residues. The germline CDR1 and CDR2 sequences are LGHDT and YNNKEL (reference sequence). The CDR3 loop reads CASSLKGSTYEQYF. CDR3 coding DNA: TGTGCCAGCAGCCTCAAGGGGTCTACCTACGAGCAGTACTTC.

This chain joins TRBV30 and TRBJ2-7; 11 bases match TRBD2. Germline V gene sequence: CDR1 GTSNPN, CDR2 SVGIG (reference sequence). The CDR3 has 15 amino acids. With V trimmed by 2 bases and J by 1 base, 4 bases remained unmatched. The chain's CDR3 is CAWSPTSGNSYEQYF. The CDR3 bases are TGTGCCTGGAGTCCGACTAGCGGGAATTCCTACGAGCAGTACTTC.

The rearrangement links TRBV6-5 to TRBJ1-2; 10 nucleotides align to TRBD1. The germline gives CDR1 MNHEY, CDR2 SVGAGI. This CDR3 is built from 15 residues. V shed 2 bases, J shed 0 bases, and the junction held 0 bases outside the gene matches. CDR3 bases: TGTGCCAGCAGTTACGGGACAGGGGCTAACTATGGCTACACCTTC. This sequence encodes CASSYGTGANYGYTF.

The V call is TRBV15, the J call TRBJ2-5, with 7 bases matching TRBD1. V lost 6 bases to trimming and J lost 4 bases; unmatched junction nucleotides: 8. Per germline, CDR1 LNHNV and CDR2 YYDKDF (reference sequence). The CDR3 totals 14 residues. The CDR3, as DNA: TGTGCCACCAGTCTTCAGGGGGTGGTAGAGACCCAGTACTTC. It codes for CATSLQGVVETQYF.

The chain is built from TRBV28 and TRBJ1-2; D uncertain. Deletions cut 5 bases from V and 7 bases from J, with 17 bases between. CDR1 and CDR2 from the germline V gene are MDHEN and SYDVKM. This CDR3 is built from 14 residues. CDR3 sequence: CASSPFTGLRGYTF. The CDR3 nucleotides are TGTGCCAGCAGTCCTTTCACGGGATTACGTGGCTACACCTTC.

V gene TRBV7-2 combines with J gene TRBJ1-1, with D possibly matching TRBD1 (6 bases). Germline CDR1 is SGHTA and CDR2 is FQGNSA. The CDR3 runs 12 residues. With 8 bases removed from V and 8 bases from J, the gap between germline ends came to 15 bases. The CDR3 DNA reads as TGTGCCAGCGGACAGATAGGGGACGAAGCTTTCTTT. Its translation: CASGQIGDEAFF.

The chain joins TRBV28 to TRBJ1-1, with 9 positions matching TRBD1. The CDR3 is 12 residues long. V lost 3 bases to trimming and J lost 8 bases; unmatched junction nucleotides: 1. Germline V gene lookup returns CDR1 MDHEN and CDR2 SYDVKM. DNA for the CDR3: TGTGCCAGCAGTTTGACAGGGGGGGAAGCTTTCTTT. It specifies CASSLTGGEAFF.

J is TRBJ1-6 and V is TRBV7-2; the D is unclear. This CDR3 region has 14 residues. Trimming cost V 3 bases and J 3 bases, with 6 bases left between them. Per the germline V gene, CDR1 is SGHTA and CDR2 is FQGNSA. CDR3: CASSLDIYNSPLHF. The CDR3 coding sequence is TGTGCCAGCAGCTTGGATATCTATAATTCACCCCTCCACTTT.